The source of this T cell receptor beta chain is a study of STAT5B mutations in CD4+ large granular lymphocyte leukemia. Points from the study as a whole: Around 25% of private leukemic clonotypes occurred rarely in other patients' non-leukemic repertoires. The CD4+ versus CD8+ T-LGLL clonality difference may reflect limited sample size.

The CDR3 has 15 amino acids. The germline gives CDR1 SGHTA, CDR2 FQGNSA. The V gene lost 1 base and the J gene lost 2 bases, with 12 bases spanning the gap. Profiled with immunoSEQ multiplex PCR; TCRdb holds only in-frame clones, not every one. The sample comprises some 23,000 clones, 75% to 85% of which are singletons, and roughly 0.4% rests with the top ten. Note on this clone: Its antigen is as yet unknown.

Specimen: CD4+ T cells from blood buffy coats. V gene TRBV7-2 combines with J gene TRBJ2-7; D uncertain. The TCR sequence derives from a human donor in good health. In DNA, the CDR3 is TGTGCCAGCAGCTTAGGAGGTCAACCCACCTACGAGCAGTACTTC. Encoded protein: CASSLGGQPTYEQYF.